This T cell receptor beta chain is from a study of T cells after yellow fever vaccination. The CDR3 loop spans 13 amino acids. Trimming left V 4 bases short and J 5 bases short, with 11 bases between. Researchers made TCR cDNA using 5'RACE template switching, and this step added a universal primer site and UMIs. TCRdb ran MiXCR on the 5' RACE reads and lists one entry per CDR3 protein. The data contain 500,000 to 650,000 distinct CDR3 sequences, 17% of them seen just once; the ten biggest clones take up around a sixth. This clonotype showed up just a few times. The antigen is unknown. Whole-study results and caveats: Reappearance after the booster was seen for most primary-vaccination clones, at about 95% CD4 and 70% to 90% CD8. From the bulk population, abundant clonotypes could contaminate and appear within FACS-sorted repertoires.

The TCR sequence derives from a man younger than 35 who received the YFV17D yellow fever vaccine. The sample consisted of PBMCs, taken 5 to 6 days after the first yellow fever vaccination. This chain joins TRBV12-3 or TRBV12-4 and TRBJ2-5; weak D call: TRBD1 (6 bases). CDR3 nucleotide sequence: TGTGCCAGCAGTTCGCAGGGGCCTGAGACCCAGTACTTC. Translation: CASSSQGPETQYF.